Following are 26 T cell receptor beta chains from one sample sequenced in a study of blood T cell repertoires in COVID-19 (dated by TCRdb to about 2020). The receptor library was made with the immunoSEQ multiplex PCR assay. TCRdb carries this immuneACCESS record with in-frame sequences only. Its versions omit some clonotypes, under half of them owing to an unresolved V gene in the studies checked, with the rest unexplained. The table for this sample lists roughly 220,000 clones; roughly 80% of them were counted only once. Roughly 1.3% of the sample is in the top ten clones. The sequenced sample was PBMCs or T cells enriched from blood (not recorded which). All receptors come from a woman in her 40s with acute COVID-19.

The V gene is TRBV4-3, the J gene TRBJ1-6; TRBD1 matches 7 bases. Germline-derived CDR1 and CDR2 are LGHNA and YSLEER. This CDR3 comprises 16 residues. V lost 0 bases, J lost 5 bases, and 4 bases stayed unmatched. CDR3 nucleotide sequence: TGCGCCAGCAGCCAAGACAGGGACAGCAATAATTCACCCCTCCACTTT. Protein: CASSQDRDSNNSPLHF.

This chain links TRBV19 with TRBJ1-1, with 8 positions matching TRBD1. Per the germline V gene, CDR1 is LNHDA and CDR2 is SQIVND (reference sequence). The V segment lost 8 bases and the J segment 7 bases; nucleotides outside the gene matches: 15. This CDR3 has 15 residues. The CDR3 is CASVEGGTGFFEAFF. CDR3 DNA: TGTGCCAGTGTCGAAGGGGGGACAGGCTTCTTTGAAGCTTTCTTT.

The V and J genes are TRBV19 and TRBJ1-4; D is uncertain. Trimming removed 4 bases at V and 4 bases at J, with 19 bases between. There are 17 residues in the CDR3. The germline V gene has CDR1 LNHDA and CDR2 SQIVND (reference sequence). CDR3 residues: CASSNFFGGSGNEKLFF. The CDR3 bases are TGTGCCAGTAGTAACTTTTTCGGCGGCTCCGGTAATGAAAAACTGTTTTTT. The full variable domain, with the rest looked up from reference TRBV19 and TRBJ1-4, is DGGITQSPKYLFRKEGQNVTLSCEQNLNHDAMYWYRQDPGQGLRLIYYSQIVNDFQKGDIAEGYSVSREKKESFPLTVTSAQKNPTAFYLCASSNFFGGSGNEKLFFGSGTQLSVL.

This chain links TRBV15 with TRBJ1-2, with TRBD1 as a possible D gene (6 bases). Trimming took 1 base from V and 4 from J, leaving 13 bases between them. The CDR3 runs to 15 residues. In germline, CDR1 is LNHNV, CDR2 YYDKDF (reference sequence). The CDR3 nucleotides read TGTGCCACCAGCAGAGGCGGACAGCGGATCTATGGCTACACCTTC. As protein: CATSRGGQRIYGYTF.

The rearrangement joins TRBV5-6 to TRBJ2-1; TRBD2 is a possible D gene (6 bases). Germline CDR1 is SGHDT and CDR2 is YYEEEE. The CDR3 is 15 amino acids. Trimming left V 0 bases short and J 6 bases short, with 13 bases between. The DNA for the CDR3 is TGTGCCAGCAGCTTGGCGGGAGCCGGAGGCAATGAGCAGTTCTTC. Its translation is CASSLAGAGGNEQFF.

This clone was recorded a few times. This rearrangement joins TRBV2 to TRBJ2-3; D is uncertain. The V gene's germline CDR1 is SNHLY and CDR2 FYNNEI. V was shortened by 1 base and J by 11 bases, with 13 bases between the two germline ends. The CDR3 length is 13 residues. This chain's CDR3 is CASSEEPQPGQYF. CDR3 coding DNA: TGTGCCAGCAGTGAAGAGCCCCAGCCAGGGCAGTATTTT. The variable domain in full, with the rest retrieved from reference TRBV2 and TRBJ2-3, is EPEVTQTPSHQVTQMGQEVILRCVPISNHLYFYWYRQILGQKVEFLVSFYNNEISEKSEIFDDQFSVERPDGSNFTLKIRSTKLEDSAMYFCASSEEPQPGQYFGPGTRLTVL.

CDR3 loop: CASSSRRDASYNEQFF. DNA of the CDR3: TGTGCCAGCAGTTCGCGCAGGGATGCCTCCTACAATGAGCAGTTCTTC. This chain joins TRBV7-7 and TRBJ2-1, with D maybe TRBD1 (5 bases). Looked up from germline, CDR1 is SSHAT and CDR2 is FNYEAQ (reference sequence). Between the trimmed V and J ends, which lost 6 bases and 0 bases, there was a span of 15 bases. The CDR3 is 16 residues long.

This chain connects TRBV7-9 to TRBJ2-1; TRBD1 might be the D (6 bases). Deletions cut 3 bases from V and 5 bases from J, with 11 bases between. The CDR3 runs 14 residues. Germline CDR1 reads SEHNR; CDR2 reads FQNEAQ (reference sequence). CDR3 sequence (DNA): TGTGCCAGCAGCTTCCGGGACACCAACAATGAGCAGTTCTTC. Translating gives CASSFRDTNNEQFF.

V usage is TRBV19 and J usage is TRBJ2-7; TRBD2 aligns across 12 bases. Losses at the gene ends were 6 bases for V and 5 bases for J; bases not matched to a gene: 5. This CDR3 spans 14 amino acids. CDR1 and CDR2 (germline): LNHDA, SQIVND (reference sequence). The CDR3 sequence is CASSLTSGRNEQYF. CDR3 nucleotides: TGTGCCAGTAGCCTGACTAGCGGGAGAAACGAGCAGTACTTC.

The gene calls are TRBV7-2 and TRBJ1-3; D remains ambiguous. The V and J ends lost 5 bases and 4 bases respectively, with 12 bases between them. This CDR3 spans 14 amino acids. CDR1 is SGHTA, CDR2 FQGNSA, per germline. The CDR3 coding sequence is TGTGCCAGCAGCACGAGCTCGAGCGGAAACACCATATATTTT. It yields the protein CASSTSSSGNTIYF.

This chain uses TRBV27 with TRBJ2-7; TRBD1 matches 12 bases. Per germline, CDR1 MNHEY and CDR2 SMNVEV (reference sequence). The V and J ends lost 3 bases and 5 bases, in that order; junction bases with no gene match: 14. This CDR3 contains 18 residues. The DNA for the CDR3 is TGTGCCAGCAGTTTCCAAGGGGGTTGGGGACAGGGGGCACACGAGCAGTACTTC. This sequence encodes CASSFQGGWGQGAHEQYF.

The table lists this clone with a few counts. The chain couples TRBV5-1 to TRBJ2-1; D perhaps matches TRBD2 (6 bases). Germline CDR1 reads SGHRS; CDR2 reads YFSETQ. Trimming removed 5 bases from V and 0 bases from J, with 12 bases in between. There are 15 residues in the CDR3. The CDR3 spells CASSPSDGSYNEQFF. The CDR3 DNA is TGCGCCAGCAGTCCTAGCGATGGCTCCTACAATGAGCAGTTCTTC.

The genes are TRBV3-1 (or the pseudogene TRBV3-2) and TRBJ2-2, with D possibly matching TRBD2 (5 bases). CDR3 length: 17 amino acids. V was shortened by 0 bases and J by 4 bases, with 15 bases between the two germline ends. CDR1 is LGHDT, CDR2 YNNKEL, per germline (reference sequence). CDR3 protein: CASSQDLRAGVTGELFF. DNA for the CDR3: TGTGCCAGCAGCCAAGATCTGAGGGCCGGGGTCACCGGGGAGCTGTTTTTT.

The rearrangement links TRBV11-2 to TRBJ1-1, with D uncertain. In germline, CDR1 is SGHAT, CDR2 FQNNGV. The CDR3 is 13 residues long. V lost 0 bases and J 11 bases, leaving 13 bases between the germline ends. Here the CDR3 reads CASSLDGRAWAFF. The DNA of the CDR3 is TGTGCCAGCAGCTTAGATGGGAGAGCTTGGGCTTTCTTT. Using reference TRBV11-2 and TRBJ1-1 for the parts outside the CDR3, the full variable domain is EAGVAQSPRYKIIEKRQSVAFWCNPISGHATLYWYQQILGQGPKLLIQFQNNGVVDDSQLPKDRFSAERLKGVDSTLKIQPAKLEDSAVYLCASSLDGRAWAFFGQGTRLTVV.

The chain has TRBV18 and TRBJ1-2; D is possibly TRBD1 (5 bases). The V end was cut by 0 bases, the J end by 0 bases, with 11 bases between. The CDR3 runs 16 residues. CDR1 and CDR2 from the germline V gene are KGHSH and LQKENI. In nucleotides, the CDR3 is TGTGCCAGCTCACCACCGGGGCAGCGCACTAACTATGGCTACACCTTC. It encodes CASSPPGQRTNYGYTF.

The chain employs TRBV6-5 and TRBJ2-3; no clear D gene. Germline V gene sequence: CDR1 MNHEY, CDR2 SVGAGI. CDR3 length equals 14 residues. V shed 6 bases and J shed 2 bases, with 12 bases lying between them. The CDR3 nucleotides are TGTGCCAGCAGGGATCTAGAACCCACAGATACGCAGTATTTT. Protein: CASRDLEPTDTQYF.

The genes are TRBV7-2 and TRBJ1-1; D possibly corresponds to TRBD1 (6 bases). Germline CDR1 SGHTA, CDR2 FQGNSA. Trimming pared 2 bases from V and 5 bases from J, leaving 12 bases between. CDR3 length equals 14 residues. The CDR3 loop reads CASSLRGAGTEAFF. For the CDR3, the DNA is TGTGCCAGCAGCTTACGGGGGGCTGGGACTGAAGCTTTCTTT.

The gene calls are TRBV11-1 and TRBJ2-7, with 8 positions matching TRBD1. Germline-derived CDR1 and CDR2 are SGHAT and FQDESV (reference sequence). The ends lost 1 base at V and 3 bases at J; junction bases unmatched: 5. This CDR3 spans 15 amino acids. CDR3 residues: CASSLGDRSGYEQYF. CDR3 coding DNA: TGTGCCAGCAGCTTAGGGGACAGGTCAGGCTACGAGCAGTACTTC.

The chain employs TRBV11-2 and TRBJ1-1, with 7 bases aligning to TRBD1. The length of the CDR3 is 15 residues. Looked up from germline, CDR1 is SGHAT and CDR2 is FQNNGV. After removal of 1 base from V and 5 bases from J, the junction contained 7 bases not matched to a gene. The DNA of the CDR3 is TGTGCCAGCAGCTTAGTGAGGGGGCTGTGGACTGAAGCTTTCTTT. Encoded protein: CASSLVRGLWTEAFF.

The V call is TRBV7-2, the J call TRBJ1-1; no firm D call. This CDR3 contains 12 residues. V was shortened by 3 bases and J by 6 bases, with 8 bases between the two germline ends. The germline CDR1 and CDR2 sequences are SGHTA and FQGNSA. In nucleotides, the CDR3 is TGTGCCAGCAGCTTTGTGTTCGCTGAAGCTTTCTTT. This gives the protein CASSFVFAEAFF.

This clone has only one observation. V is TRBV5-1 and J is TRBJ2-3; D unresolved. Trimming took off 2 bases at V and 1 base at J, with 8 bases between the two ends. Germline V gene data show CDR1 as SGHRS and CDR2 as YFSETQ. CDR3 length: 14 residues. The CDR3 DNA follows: TGCGCCAGCAGCTTAACCCAGGGCACAGATACGCAGTATTTT. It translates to CASSLTQGTDTQYF.

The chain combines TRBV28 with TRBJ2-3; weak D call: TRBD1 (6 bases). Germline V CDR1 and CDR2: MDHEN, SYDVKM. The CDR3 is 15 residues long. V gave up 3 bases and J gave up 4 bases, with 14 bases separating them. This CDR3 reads CASSFRTDTADTQYF. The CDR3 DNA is TGTGCCAGCAGTTTTCGGACAGATACCGCAGATACGCAGTATTTT.

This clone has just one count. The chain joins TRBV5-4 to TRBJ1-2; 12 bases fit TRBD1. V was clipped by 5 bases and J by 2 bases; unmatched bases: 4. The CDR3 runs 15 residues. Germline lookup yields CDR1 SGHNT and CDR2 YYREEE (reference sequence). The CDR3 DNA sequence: TGTGCCAGCAGTTCGGGACAGGGGGCAAACTATGGCTACACCTTC. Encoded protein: CASSSGQGANYGYTF.

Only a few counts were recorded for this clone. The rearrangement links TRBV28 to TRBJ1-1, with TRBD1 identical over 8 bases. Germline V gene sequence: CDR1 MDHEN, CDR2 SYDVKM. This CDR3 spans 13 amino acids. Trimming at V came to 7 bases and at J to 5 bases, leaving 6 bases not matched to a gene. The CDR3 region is CASNSDRVTEAFF. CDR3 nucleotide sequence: TGTGCCAGCAACTCGGACAGGGTAACTGAAGCTTTCTTT.

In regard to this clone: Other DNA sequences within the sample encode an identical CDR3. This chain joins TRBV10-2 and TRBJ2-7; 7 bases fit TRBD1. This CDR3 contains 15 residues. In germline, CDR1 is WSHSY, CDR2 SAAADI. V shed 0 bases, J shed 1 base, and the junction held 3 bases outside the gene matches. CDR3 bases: TGCGCCAGCAGTGAGTCTAACAGGGGTTCCTACGAGCAGTACTTC. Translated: CASSESNRGSYEQYF.

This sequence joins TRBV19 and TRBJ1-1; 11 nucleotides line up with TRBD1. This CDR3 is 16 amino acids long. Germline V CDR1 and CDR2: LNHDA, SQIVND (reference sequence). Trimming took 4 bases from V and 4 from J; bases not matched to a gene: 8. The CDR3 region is CASSRIRDRGTTEAFF. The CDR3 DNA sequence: TGTGCCAGTAGTAGGATCCGGGACAGGGGGACCACTGAAGCTTTCTTT.